These 5 T cell receptor beta chains were all obtained from the same sample, sequenced in a study of graft-versus-host responses after intestinal transplantation. No antigen has been identified for these receptors. TCRdb's copy holds only in-frame clones and misses some; the assay was immunoSEQ multiplex PCR. The table includes approximately 92,000 clones, about 93% detected once. This material consisted of unstimulated CD8+ T cells sorted from spleen or lymph node cells, taken before intestinal transplant. These receptors came from a human donor who received an intestinal transplant.

The chain links TRBV30 to TRBJ2-2; no reliable D call. V lost 3 bases and J lost 6, with 5 bases in between. Germline V gene sequence: CDR1 GTSNPN, CDR2 SVGIG (reference sequence). The CDR3 runs 11 residues. The chain's CDR3 is CAWRAAGELFF. CDR3 coding DNA: TGTGCCTGGAGGGCAGCCGGGGAGCTGTTTTTT.

This chain joins TRBV19 and TRBJ1-1; D is uncertain. The CDR3 totals 14 residues. Germline V gene lookup returns CDR1 LNHDA and CDR2 SQIVND (reference sequence). Trimming took off 4 bases at V and 3 bases at J, with 12 bases between the two ends. CDR3 residues: CASSKTWADTEAFF. The CDR3 nucleotides are TGTGCCAGTAGTAAGACCTGGGCGGACACTGAAGCTTTCTTT.

This clone was seen just once. The genes are TRBV12-5 and TRBJ2-5; no firm D call. Germline lookup yields CDR1 LGHNT and CDR2 FRNRAP. V was cut by 0 bases and J by 4 bases, with 6 bases left in between. The CDR3 length is 13 residues. This CDR3 reads CASGLVYGETQYF. The DNA of the CDR3 is TGTGCTAGTGGTTTGGTGTACGGAGAGACCCAGTACTTC.

J is TRBJ2-1 and V is TRBV18, with TRBD2 matching 8 bases. The V segment lost 2 bases and the J segment 3 bases; nucleotides outside the gene matches: 6. Germline CDR1 and CDR2: KGHSH and LQKENI. The CDR3 sequence is 16 residues long. The CDR3 reads CASSPTPSGGYNEQFF. Written as DNA, the CDR3 is TGTGCCAGCTCACCAACCCCGAGCGGGGGCTACAATGAGCAGTTCTTC. The variable domain in full, with the rest retrieved from reference TRBV18 and TRBJ2-1, is NAGVMQNPRHLVRRRGQEARLRCSPMKGHSHVYWYRQLPEEGLKFMVYLQKENIIDESGMPKERFSAEFPKEGPSILRIQQVVRGDSAAYFCASSPTPSGGYNEQFFGPGTRLTVL.

This sequence joins TRBV9 and TRBJ1-3, with D tentatively TRBD1 (6 bases). CDR3 size: 16 residues. The germline V gene encodes CDR1 SGDLS and CDR2 YYNGEE. V was trimmed by 3 bases and J by 0 bases, leaving 13 bases between them. The CDR3 is CASSATGRDSGNTIYF. The CDR3, as DNA: TGTGCCAGCAGCGCGACAGGAAGGGACTCTGGAAACACCATATATTTT.